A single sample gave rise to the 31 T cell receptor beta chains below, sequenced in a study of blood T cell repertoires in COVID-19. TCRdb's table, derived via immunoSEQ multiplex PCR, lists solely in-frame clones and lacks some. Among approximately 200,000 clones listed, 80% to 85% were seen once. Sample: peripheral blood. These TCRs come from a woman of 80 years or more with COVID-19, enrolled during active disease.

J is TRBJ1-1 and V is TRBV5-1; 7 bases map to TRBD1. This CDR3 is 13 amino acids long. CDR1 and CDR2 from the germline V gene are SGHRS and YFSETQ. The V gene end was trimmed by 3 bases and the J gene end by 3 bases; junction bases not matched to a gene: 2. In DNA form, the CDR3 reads TGCGCCAGCAGCTCAACAGGGGACACTGAAGCTTTCTTT. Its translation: CASSSTGDTEAFF.

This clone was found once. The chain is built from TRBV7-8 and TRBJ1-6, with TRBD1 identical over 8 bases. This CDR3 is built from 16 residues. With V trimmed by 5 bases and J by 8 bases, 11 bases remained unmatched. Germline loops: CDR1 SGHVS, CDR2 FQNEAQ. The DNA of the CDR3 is TGTGCCAGCAGCCAGTATGGCAGGGGGCTATATTCACCCCTCCACTTT. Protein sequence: CASSQYGRGLYSPLHF.

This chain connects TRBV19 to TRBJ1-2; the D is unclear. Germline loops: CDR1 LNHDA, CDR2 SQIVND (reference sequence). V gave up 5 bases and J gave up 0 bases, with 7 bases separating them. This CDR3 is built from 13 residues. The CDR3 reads CASSYRANYGYTF. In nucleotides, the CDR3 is TGTGCCAGTAGTTACAGAGCTAACTATGGCTACACCTTC. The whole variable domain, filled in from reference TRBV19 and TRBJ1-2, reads DGGITQSPKYLFRKEGQNVTLSCEQNLNHDAMYWYRQDPGQGLRLIYYSQIVNDFQKGDIAEGYSVSREKKESFPLTVTSAQKNPTAFYLCASSYRANYGYTFGSGTRLTVV.

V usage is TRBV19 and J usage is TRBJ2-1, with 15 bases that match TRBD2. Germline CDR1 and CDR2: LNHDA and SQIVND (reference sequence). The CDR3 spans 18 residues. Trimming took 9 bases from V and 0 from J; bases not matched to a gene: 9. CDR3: CASRGLAGGISSYNEQFF. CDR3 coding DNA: TGTGCCAGCCGAGGACTAGCGGGGGGGATTAGCTCCTACAATGAGCAGTTCTTC.

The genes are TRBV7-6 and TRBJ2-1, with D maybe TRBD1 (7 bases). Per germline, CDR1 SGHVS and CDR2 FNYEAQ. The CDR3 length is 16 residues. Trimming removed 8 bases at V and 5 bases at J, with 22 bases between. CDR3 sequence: CASGGDSVIGDNEQFF. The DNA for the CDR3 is TGTGCCAGCGGCGGGGACAGCGTAATTGGGGACAATGAGCAGTTCTTC.

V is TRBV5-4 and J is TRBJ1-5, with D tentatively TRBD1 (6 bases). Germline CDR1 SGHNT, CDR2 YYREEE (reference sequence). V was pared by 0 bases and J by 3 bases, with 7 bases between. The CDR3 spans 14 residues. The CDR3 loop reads CASSLEGDNQPQHF. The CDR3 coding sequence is TGTGCCAGCAGCTTGGAGGGGGACAATCAGCCCCAGCATTTT. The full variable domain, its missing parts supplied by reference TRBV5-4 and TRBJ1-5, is ETGVTQSPTHLIKTRGQQVTLRCSSQSGHNTVSWYQQALGQGPQFIFQYYREEENGRGNFPPRFSGLQFPNYSSELNVNALELDDSALYLCASSLEGDNQPQHFGDGTRLSIL.

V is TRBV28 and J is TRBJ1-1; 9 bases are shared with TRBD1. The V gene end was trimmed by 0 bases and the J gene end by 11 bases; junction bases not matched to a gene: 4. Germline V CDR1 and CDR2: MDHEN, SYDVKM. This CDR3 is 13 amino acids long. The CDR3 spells CASSLWDRGFAFF. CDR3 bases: TGTGCCAGCAGTTTATGGGACAGGGGATTCGCTTTCTTT.

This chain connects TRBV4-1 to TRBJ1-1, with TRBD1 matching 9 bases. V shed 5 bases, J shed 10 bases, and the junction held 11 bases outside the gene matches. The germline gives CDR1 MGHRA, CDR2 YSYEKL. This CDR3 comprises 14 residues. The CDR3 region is CASSSNRDRVGAFF. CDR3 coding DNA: TGCGCCAGCAGCTCGAACCGGGACAGGGTAGGAGCTTTCTTT.

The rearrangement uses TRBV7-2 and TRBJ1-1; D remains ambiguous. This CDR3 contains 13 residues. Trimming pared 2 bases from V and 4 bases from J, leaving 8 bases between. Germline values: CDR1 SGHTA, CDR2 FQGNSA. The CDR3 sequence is CASSLSAGTEAFF. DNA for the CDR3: TGTGCCAGCAGCTTAAGTGCGGGCACTGAAGCTTTCTTT.

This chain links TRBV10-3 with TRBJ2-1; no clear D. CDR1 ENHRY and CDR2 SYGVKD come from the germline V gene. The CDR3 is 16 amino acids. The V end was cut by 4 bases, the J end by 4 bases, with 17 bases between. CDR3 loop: CAISGLSGSKYNEQFF. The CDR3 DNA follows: TGTGCCATCAGTGGCCTCTCGGGTTCAAAGTACAATGAGCAGTTCTTC.

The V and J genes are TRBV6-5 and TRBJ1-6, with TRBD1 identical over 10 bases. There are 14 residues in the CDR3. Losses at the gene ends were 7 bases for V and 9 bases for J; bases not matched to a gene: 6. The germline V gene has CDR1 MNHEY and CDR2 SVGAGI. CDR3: CASTAGTGVSPLHF. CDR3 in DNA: TGTGCCAGCACTGCCGGGACAGGGGTTTCACCCCTCCACTTT.

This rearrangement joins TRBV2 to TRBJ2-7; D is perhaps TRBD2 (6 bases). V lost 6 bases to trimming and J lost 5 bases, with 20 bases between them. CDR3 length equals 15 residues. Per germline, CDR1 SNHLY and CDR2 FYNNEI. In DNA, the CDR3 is TGTGCCAGCAGCCTCTTCGGACGCGGAGGGGACGAGCAGTACGTC. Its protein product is CASSLFGRGGDEQYV.

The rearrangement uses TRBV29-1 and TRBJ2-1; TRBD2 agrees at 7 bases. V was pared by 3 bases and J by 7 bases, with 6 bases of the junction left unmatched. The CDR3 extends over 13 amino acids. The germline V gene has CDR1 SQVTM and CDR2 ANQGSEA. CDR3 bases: TGCAGCGTTGACAGGGTGGGGGGGAATGAGCAGTTCTTC. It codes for CSVDRVGGNEQFF.

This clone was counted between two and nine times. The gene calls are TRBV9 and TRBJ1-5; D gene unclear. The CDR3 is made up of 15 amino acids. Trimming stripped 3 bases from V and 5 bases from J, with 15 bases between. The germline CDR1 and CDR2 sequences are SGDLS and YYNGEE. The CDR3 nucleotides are TGTGCCAGCAGCGCAACGGACGGGGTCTATCAGCCCCAGCATTTT. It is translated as CASSATDGVYQPQHF.

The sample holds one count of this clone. The CDR3 protein is CATSAPLSGTALSYNEQFF. The CDR3 DNA follows: TGTGCCACCAGTGCCCCACTATCCGGGACAGCACTCTCCTACAATGAGCAGTTCTTC. The rearrangement joins TRBV24-1 to TRBJ2-1, with TRBD1 identical over 7 bases. The length of the CDR3 is 19 residues. V shed 5 bases and J 0 bases; nucleotides not matched to a gene: 15. Per the germline V gene, CDR1 is KGHDR and CDR2 is SFDVKD.

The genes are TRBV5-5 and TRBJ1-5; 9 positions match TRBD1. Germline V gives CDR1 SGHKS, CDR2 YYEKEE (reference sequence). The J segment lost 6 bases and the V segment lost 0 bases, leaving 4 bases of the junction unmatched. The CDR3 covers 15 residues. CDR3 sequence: CASSLDGTGFQPQHF. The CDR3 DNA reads TGTGCCAGCAGCTTGGACGGGACAGGGTTTCAGCCCCAGCATTTT.

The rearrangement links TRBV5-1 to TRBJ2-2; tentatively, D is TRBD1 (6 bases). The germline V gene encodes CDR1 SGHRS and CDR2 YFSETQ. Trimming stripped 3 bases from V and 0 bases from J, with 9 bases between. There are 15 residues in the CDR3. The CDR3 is CASSSRTANTGELFF. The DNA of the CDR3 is TGCGCCAGCAGCTCGCGGACAGCGAACACCGGGGAGCTGTTTTTT. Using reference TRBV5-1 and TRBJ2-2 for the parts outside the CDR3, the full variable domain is KAGVTQTPRYLIKTRGQQVTLSCSPISGHRSVSWYQQTPGQGLQFLFEYFSETQRNKGNFPGRFSGRQFSNSRSEMNVSTLELGDSALYLCASSSRTANTGELFFGEGSRLTVL.

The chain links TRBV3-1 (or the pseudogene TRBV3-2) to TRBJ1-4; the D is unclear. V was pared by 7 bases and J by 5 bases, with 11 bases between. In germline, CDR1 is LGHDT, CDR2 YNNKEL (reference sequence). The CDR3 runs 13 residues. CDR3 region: CASTWKQNEKLFF. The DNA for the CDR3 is TGTGCCAGCACTTGGAAACAGAATGAAAAACTGTTTTTT.

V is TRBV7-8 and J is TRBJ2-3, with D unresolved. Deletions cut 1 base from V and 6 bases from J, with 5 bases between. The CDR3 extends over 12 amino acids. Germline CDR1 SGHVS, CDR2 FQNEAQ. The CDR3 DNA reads TGTGCCAGCAGCTTAGTAGAGGATACGCAGTATTTT. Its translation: CASSLVEDTQYF.

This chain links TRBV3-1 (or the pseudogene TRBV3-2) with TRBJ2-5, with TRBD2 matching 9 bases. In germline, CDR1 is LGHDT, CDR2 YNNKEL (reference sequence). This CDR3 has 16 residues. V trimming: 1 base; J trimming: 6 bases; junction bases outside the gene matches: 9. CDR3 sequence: CASSQARGGAYKTQYF. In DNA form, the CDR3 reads TGTGCCAGCAGCCAAGCTCGCGGGGGGGCCTACAAGACCCAGTACTTC.

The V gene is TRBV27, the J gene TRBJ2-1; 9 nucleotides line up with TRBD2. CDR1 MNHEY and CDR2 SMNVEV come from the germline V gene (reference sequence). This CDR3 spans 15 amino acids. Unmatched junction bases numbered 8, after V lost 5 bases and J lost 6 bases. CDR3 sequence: CASSPGLALFNEQFF. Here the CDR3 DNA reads TGTGCCAGCAGTCCGGGACTAGCACTATTCAATGAGCAGTTCTTC.

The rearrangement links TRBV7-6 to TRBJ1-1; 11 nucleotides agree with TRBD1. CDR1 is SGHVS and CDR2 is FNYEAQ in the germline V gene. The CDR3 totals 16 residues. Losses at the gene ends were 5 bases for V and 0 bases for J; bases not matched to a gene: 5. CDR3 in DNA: TGTGCCAGCAGCCCGGGGACAGGGGGTATGAACACTGAAGCTTTCTTT. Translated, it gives CASSPGTGGMNTEAFF.

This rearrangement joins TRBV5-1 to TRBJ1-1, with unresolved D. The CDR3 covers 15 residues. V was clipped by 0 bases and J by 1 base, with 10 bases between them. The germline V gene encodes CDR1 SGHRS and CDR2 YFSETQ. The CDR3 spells CASSLATGKNTEAFF. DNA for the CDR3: TGCGCCAGCAGCTTGGCGACGGGGAAGAACACTGAAGCTTTCTTT.

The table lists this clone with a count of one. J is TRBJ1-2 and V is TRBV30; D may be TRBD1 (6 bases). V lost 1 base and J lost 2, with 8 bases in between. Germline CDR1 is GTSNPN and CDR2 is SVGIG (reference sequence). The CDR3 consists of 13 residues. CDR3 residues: CAWSEGGNYGYTF. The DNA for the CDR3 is TGTGCCTGGAGTGAGGGGGGGAACTATGGCTACACCTTC.

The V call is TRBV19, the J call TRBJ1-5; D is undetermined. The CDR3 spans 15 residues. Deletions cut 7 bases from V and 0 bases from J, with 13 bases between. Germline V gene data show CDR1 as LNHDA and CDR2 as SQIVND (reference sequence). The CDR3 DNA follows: TGTGCCAGTAAGCCCGCGGGGTATAGCAATCAGCCCCAGCATTTT. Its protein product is CASKPAGYSNQPQHF.

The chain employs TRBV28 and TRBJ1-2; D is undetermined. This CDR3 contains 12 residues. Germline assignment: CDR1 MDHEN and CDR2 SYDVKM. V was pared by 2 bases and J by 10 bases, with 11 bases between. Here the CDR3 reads CASSLRGSAYTF. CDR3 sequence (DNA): TGTGCCAGCAGTTTAAGAGGGTCTGCCTACACCTTC.

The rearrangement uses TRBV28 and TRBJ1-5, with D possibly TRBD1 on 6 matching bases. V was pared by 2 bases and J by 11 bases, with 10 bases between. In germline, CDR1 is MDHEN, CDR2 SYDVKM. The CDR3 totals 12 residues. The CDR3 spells CASSLTAGAQHF. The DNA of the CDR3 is TGTGCCAGCAGTTTAACGGCAGGGGCCCAGCATTTT.

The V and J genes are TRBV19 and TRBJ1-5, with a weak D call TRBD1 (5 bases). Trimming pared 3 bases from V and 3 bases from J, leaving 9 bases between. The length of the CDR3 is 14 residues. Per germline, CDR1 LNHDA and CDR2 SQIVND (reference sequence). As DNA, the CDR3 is TGTGCCAGTAGTATTACAGGAGACAATCAGCCCCAGCATTTT. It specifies CASSITGDNQPQHF.

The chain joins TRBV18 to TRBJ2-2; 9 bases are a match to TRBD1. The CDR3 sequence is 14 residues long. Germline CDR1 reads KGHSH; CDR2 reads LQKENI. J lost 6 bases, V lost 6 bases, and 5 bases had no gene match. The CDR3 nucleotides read TGTGCCAGCTCCCGGGACAGGGATGCCGGGGAGCTGTTTTTT. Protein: CASSRDRDAGELFF.

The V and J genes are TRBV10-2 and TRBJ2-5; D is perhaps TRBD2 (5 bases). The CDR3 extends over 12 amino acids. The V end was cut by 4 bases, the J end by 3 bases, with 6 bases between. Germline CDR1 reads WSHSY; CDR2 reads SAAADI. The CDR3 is CASSVREETQYF. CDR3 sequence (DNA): TGCGCCAGCAGTGTGAGGGAAGAGACCCAGTACTTC.

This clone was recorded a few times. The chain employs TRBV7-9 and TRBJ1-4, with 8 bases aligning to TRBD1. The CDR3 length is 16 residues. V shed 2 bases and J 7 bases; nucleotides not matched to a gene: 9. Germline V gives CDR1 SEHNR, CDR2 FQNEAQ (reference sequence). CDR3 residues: CASSLSGRGRGEKLFF. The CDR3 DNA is TGTGCCAGCAGCTTATCCGGCAGGGGGCGCGGTGAAAAACTGTTTTTT.